The clone carrying this T cell receptor beta chain has a count of ten or more. Diagnostic assessment was based on clinical symptoms, serum thyroxine and TRAb, thyroid ultrasound and orbital computed tomography. The data originate from a study of T cells in Graves' hyperthyroidism and ophthalmopathy. Amplification of TCR beta CDR3 regions used RNA as the template. First-round RT-PCR of the TCR CDR3 relied on the HTBI primer set. TCRdb re-called the multiplex PCR reads through MiXCR, storing one row per CDR3 protein. The sample comprises some 600,000 distinct CDR3 sequences, about 15% of which are singletons, and more than 5% rests with the top ten. CDR1 and CDR2 from the germline V gene are LGHDT and YNNKEL (reference sequence). The CDR3 loop spans 12 amino acids. The germline V and J ends were trimmed by 2 bases and 5 bases, with 7 bases remaining between them.

The TCR comes from a woman aged 25-40 years with Graves' hyperthyroidism that later progressed to Graves' ophthalmopathy. Sequencing used blood. This chain connects TRBV3-1 to TRBJ2-7; D not certain. The CDR3 reads CASSQRSDEQYF. The CDR3 coding sequence is TGTGCCAGCAGCCAACGGAGCGACGAGCAGTACTTC.